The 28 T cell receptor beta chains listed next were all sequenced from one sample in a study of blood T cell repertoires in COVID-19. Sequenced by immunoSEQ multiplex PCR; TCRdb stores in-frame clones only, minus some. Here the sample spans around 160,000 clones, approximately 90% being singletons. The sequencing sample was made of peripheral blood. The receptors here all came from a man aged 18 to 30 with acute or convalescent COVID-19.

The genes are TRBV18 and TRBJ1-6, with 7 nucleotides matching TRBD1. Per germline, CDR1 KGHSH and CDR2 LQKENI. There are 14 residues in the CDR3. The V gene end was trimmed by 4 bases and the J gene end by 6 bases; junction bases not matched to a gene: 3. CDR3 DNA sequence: TGTGCCAGCTCACTTCGGGACAGTAATTCACCCCTCCACTTT. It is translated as CASSLRDSNSPLHF.

The CDR3, as DNA: TGTGCCAGCAGCTCTACTAAGGGGGACAGGGAGGCCTCCTACGAGCAGTACTTC. Amino acid sequence: CASSSTKGDREASYEQYF. The chain links TRBV7-9 to TRBJ2-7, with TRBD1 matching over 9 bases. J was trimmed by 0 bases and V by 4 bases; bases with no gene match: 13. Germline CDR1 reads SEHNR; CDR2 reads FQNEAQ (reference sequence). The CDR3 covers 18 residues.

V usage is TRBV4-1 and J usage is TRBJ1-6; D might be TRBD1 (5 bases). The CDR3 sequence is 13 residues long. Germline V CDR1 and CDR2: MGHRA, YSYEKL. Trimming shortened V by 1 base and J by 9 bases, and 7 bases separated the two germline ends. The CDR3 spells CASSQVGVSPLHF. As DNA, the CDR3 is TGCGCCAGCAGCCAAGTAGGGGTTTCACCCCTCCACTTT.

DNA of the CDR3: TGTGCCAGCTCACTTTCCGGGACAGACAAAGGAGGCTACACCTTC. It translates to CASSLSGTDKGGYTF. This rearrangement joins TRBV18 to TRBJ1-2; TRBD1 matches at 7 bases. V was clipped by 4 bases and J by 8 bases; unmatched bases: 13. The germline V gene has CDR1 KGHSH and CDR2 LQKENI. The CDR3 contains 15 residues.

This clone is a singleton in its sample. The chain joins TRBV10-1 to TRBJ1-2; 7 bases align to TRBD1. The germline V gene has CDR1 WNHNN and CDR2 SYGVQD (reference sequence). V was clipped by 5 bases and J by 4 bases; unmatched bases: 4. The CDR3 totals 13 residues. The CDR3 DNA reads TGCGCCAGCAGTCTGACAGGGAGCTATGGCTACACCTTC. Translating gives CASSLTGSYGYTF.

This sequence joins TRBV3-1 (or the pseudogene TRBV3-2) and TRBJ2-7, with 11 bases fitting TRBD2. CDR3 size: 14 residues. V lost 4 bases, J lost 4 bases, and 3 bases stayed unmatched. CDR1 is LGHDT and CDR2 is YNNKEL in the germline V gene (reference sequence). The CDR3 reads CASSRTSGGYEQYF. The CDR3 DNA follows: TGTGCCAGCAGCCGAACTAGCGGGGGTTACGAGCAGTACTTC.

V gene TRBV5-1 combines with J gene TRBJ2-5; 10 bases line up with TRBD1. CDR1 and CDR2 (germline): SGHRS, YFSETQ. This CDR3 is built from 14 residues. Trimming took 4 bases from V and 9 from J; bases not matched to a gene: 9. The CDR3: CASSPRDRGLSQYF. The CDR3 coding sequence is TGCGCCAGCAGCCCGCGGGACAGGGGTTTATCCCAGTACTTC.

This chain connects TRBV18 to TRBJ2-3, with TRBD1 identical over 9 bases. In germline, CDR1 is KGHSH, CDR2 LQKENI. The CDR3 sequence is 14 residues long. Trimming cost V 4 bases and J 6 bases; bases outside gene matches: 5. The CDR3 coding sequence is TGTGCCAGCTCACGGGACAGGGATATCGATACGCAGTATTTT. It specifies CASSRDRDIDTQYF.

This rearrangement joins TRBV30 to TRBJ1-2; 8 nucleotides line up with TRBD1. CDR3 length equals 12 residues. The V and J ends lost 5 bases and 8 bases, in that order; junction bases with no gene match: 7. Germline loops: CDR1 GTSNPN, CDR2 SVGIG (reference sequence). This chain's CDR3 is CAWARGRAGYTF. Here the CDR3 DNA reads TGTGCCTGGGCCAGGGGGCGGGCGGGCTACACCTTC.

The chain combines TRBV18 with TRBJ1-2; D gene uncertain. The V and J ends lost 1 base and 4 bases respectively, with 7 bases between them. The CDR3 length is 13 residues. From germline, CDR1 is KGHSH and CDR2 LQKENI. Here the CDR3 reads CASSPLEGYGYTF. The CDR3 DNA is TGTGCCAGCTCACCACTCGAGGGCTATGGCTACACCTTC.

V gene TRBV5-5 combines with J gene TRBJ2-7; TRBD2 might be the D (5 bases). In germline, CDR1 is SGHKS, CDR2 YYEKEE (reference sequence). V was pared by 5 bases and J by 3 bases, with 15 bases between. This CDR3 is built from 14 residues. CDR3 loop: CASSNREGSYEQYF. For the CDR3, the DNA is TGTGCCAGCAGTAATCGAGAGGGTAGCTACGAGCAGTACTTC.

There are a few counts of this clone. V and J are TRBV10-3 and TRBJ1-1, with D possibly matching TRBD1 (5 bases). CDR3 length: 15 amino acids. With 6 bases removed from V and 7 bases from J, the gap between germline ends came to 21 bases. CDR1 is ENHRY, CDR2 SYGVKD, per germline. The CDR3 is CAISAERGGEVEAFF. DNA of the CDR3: TGTGCCATCAGCGCGGAAAGGGGAGGCGAGGTTGAAGCTTTCTTT.

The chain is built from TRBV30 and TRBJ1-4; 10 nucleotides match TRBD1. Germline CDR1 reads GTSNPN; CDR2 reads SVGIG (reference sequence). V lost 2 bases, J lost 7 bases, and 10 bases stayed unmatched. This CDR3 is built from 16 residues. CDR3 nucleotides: TGTGCCTGGAGTCCTAGACAGGGGGCTTGGAGTGAAAAACTGTTTTTT. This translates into CAWSPRQGAWSEKLFF.

CDR3 in amino acids: CASVGLAGGPNTDTQYF. The CDR3 DNA reads TGTGCCAGCGTCGGACTAGCGGGGGGGCCGAACACAGATACGCAGTATTTT. The chain employs TRBV28 and TRBJ2-3, with 15 nucleotides matching TRBD2. This CDR3 region has 17 residues. V lost 8 bases to trimming and J lost 2 bases; unmatched junction nucleotides: 8. Germline values: CDR1 MDHEN, CDR2 SYDVKM.

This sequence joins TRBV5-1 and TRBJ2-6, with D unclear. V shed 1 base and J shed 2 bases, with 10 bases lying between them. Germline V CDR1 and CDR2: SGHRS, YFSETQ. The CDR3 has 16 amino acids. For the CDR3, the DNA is TGCGCCAGCAGCTTGCGGAGCTCACCTGGGGCCAACGTCCTGACTTTC. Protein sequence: CASSLRSSPGANVLTF.

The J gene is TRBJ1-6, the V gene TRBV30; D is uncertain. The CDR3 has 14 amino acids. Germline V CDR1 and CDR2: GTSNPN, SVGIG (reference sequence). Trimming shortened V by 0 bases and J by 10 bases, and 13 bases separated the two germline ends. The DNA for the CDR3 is TGTGCCTGGAGTGTCAGAGGGAGAAACTCACCCCTCCACTTT. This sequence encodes CAWSVRGRNSPLHF.

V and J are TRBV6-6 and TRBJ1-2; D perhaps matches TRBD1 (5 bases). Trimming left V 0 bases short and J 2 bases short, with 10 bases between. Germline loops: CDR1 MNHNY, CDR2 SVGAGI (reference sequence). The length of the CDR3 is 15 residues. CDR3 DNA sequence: TGTGCCAGCAGTTACTCGGGGGGGTTGAACTATGGCTACACCTTC. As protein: CASSYSGGLNYGYTF.

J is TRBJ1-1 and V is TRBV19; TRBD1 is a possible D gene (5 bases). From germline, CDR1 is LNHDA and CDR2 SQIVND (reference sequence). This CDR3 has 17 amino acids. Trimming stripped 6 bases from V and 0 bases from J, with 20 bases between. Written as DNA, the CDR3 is TGTGCCAGTAGGAGTTCCGGGACTGGGATCATGAACACTGAAGCTTTCTTT. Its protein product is CASRSSGTGIMNTEAFF.

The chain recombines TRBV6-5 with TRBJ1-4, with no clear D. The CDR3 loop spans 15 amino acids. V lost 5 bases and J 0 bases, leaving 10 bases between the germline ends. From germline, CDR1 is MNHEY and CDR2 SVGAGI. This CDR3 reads CASSTLRATNEKLFF. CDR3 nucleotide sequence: TGTGCCAGCAGTACCTTACGGGCAACTAATGAAAAACTGTTTTTT.

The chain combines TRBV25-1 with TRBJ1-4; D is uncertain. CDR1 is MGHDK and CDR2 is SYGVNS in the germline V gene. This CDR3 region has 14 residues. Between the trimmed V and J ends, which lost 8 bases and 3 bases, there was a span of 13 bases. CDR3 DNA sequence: TGTGCCAGCCGCAACCGGGATCCTAATGAAAAACTGTTTTTT. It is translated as CASRNRDPNEKLFF.

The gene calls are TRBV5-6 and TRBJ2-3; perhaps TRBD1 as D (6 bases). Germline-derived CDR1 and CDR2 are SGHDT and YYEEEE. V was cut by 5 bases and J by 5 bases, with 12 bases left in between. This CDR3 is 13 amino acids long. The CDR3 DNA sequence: TGTGCCAGCAGTGGGGGCCGGGGAGATACGCAGTATTTT. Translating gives CASSGGRGDTQYF.

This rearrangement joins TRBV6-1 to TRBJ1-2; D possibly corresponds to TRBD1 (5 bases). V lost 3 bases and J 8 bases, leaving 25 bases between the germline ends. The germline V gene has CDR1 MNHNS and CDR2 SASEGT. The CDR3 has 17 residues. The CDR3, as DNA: TGTGCCAGCAGTGACCCCACCGGGGGGTCCATAACTAGAGGCTACACCTTC. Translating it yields CASSDPTGGSITRGYTF.

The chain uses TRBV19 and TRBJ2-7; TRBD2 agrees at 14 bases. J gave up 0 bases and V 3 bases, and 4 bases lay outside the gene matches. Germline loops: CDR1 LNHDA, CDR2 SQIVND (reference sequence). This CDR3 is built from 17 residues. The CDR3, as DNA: TGTGCCAGTAGTATTCTGGGACTAGCGGGGGACTCCTACGAGCAGTACTTC. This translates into CASSILGLAGDSYEQYF.

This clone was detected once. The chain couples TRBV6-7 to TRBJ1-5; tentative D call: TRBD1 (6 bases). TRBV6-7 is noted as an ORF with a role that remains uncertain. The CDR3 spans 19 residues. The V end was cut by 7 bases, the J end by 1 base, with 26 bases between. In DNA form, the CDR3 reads TGTGCCAGCACCCACTCACCAGGGGTTCTATTAAGGAGCAATCAGCCCCAGCATTTT. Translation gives CASTHSPGVLLRSNQPQHF.

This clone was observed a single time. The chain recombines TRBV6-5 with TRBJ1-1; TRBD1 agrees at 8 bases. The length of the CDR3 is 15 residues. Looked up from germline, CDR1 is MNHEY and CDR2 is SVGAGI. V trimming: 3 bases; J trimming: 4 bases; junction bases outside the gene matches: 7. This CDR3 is CASSYRTGWATEAFF. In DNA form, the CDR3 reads TGTGCCAGCAGTTATAGGACAGGGTGGGCCACTGAAGCTTTCTTT.

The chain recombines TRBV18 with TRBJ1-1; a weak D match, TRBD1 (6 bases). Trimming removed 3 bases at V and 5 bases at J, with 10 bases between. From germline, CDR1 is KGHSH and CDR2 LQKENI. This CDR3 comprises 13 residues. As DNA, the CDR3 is TGTGCCAGCTCACCCGACAGGACAACTGAAGCTTTCTTT. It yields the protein CASSPDRTTEAFF. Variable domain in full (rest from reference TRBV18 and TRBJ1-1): NAGVMQNPRHLVRRRGQEARLRCSPMKGHSHVYWYRQLPEEGLKFMVYLQKENIIDESGMPKERFSAEFPKEGPSILRIQQVVRGDSAAYFCASSPDRTTEAFFGQGTRLTVV.

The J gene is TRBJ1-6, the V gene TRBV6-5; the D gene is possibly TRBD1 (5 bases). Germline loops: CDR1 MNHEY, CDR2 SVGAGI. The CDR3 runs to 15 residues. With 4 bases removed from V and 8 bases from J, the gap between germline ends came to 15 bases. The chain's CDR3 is CASSFGGVEDSPLHF. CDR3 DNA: TGTGCCAGCAGTTTTGGGGGGGTTGAGGATTCACCCCTCCACTTT.

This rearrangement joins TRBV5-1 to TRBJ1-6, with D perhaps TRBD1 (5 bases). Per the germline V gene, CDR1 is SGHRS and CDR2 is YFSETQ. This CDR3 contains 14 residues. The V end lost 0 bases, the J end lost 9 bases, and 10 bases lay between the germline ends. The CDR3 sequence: CASSLAGYGSPLHF. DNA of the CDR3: TGCGCCAGCAGCTTGGCAGGGTACGGTTCACCCCTCCACTTT.